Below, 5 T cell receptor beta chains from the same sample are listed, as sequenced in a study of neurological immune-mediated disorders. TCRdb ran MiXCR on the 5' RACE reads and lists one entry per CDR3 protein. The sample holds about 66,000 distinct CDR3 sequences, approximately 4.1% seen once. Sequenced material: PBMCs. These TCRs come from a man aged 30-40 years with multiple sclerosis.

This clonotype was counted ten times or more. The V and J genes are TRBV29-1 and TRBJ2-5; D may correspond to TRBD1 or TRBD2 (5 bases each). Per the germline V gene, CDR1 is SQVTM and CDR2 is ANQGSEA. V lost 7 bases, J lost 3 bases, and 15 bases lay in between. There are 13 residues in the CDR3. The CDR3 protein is CSAKGLGEETQYF. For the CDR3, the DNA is TGCAGCGCCAAGGGTTTGGGGGAAGAGACCCAGTACTTC.

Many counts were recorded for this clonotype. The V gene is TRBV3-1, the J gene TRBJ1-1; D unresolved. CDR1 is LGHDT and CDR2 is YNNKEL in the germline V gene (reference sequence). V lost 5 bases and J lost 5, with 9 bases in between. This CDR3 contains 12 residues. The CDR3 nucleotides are TGTGCCAGCAGCGGGCATAGAACTGAAGCTTTCTTT. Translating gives CASSGHRTEAFF.

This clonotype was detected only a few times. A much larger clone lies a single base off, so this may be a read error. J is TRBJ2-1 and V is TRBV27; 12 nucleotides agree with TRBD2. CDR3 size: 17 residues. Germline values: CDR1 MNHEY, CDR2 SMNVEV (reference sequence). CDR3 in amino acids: CASSLLTSGGSYNERFF. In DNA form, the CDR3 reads TGTGCCAGCAGTTTACTTACTAGCGGGGGGAGTTACAATGAGCGGTTCTTC.

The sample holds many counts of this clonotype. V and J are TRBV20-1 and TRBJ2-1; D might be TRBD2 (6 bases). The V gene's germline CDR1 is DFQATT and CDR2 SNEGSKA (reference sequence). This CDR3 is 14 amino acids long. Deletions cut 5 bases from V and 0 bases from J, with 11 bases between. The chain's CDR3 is CSALPGSSYNEQFF. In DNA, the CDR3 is TGCAGTGCTCTTCCCGGGAGCTCCTACAATGAGCAGTTCTTC.

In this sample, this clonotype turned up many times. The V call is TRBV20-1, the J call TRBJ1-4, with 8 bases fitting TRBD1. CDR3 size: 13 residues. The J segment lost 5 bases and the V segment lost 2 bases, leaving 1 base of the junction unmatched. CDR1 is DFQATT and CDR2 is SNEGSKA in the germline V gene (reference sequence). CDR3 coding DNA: TGCAGTGCTAGACAGGGGGCCAATGAAAAACTGTTTTTT. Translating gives CSARQGANEKLFF.